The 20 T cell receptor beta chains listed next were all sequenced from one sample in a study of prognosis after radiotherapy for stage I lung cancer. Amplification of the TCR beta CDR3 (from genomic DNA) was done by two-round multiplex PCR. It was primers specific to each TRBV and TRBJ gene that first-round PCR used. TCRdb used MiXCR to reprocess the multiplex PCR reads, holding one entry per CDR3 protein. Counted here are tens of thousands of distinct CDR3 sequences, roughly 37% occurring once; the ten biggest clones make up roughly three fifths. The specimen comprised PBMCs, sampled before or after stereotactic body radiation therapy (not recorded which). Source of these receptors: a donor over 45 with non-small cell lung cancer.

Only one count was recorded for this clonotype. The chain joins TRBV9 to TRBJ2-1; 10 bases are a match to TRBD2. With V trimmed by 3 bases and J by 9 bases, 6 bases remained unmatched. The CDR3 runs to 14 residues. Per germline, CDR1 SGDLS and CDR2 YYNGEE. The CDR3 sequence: CASSGGTSVGEQFF. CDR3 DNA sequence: TGTGCCAGCAGCGGGGGGACTAGCGTGGGTGAGCAGTTCTTC.

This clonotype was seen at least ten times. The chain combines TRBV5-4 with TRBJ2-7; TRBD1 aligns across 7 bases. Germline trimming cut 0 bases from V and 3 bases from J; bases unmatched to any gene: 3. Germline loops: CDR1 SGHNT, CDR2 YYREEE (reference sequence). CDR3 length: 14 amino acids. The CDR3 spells CASSLETGFYEQYF. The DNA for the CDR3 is TGTGCCAGCAGCTTGGAGACAGGGTTCTACGAGCAGTACTTC. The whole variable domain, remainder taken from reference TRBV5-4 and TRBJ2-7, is ETGVTQSPTHLIKTRGQQVTLRCSSQSGHNTVSWYQQALGQGPQFIFQYYREEENGRGNFPPRFSGLQFPNYSSELNVNALELDDSALYLCASSLETGFYEQYFGPGTRLTVT.

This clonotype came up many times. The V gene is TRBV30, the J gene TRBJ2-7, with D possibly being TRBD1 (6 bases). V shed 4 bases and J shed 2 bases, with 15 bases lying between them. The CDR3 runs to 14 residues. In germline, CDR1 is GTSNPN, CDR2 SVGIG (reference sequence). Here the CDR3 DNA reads TGTGCCTGGACTAGGGGGACGGCCACCTACGAGCAGTACTTC. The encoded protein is CAWTRGTATYEQYF. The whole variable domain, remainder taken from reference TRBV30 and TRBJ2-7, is SQTIHQWPATLVQPVGSPLSLECTVEGTSNPNLYWYRQAAGRGLQLLFYSVGIGQISSEVPQNLSASRPQDRQFILSSKKLLLSDSGFYLCAWTRGTATYEQYFGPGTRLTVT.

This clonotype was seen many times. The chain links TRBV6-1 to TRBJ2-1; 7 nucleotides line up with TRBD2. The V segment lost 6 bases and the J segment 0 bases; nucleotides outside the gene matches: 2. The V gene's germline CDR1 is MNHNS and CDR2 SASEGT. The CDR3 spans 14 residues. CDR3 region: CASRGGGSYNEQFF. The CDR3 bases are TGTGCCAGCAGGGGCGGGGGCTCCTACAATGAGCAGTTCTTC.

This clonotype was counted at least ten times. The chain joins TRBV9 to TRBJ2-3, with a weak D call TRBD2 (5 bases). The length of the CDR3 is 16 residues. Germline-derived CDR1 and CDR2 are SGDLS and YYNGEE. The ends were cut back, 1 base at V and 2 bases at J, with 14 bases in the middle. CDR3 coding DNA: TGTGCCAGCAGCGTATTAGCCGGCGGGTCCACAGATACGCAGTATTTT. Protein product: CASSVLAGGSTDTQYF.

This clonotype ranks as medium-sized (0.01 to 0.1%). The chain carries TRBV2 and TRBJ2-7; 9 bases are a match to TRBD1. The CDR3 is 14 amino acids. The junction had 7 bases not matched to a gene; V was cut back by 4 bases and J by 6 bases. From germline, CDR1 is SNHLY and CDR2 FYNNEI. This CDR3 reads CASSGTGEVGEQYF. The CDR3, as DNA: TGTGCCAGCAGTGGGACAGGGGAGGTCGGCGAGCAGTACTTC.

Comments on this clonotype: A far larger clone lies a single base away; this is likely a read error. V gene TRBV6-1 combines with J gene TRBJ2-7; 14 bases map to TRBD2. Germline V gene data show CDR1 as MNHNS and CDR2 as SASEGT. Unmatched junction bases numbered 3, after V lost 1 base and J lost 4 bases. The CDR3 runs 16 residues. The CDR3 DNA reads TGTGCCAGCAGTGAAGGACTAGCGGGAGGGCGATACGAGCAGTACTTC. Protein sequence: CASSEGLAGGRYEQYF.

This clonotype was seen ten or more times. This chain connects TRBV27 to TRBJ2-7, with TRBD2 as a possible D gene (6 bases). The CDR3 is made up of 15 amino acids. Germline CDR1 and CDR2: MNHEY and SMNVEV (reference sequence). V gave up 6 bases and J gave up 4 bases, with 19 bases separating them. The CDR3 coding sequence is TGTGCCAGCAGGATGATGCGGGAACTGGGGTACGAGCAGTACTTC. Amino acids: CASRMMRELGYEQYF.

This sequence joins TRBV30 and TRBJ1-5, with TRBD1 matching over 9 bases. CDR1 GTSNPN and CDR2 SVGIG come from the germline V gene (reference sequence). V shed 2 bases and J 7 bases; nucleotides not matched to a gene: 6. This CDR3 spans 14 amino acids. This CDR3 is CAWSTGTGFQPQHF. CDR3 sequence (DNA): TGTGCCTGGAGTACCGGGACAGGGTTCCAGCCCCAGCATTTT.

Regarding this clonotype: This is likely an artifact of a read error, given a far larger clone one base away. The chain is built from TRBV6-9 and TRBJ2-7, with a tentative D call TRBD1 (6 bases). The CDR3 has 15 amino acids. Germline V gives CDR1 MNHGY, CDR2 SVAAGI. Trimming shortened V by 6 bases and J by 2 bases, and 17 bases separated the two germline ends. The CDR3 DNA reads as TGTGCCAGCAGCCCGGTACAGGGCTTCACCTACGAGCAGTACTTC. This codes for CASSPVQGFTYEQYF.

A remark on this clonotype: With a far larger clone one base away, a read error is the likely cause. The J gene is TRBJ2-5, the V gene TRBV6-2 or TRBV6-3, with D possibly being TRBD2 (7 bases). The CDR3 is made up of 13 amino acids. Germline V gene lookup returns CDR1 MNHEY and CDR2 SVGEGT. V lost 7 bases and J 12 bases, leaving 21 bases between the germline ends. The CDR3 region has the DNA TGTGCCAGCAACGGAGGGGGGGAAGAGGCCGAGTACTTC. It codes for CASNGGGEEAEYF.

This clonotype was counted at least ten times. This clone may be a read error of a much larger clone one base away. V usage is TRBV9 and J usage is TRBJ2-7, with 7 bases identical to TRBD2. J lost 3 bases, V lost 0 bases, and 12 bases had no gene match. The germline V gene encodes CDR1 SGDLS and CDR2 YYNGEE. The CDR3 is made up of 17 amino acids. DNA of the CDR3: TGTGCCAGCAGCGTAGCCCCAAATGTGGGAGGGTACTACGAGCAGTACTTC. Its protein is CASSVAPNVGGYYEQYF.

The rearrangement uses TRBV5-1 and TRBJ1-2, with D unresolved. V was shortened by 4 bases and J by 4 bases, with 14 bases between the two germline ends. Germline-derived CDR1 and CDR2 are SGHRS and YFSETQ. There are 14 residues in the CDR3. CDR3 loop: CASSPPLGGYGYTF. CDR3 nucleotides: TGCGCCAGCAGCCCACCCTTGGGCGGCTATGGCTACACCTTC.

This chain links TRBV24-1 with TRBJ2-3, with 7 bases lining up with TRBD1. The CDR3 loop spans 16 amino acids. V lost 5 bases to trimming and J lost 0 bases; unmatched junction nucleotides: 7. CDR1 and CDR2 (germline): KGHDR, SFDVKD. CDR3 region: CATSAHDRVSTDTQYF. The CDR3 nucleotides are TGTGCCACCAGTGCCCACGACAGGGTCAGCACAGATACGCAGTATTTT.

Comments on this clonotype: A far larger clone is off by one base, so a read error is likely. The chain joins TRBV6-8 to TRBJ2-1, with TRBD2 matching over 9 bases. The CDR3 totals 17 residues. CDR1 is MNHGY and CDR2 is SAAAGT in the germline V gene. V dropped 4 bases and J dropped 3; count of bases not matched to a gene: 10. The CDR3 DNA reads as TGTGCCAGCAGTTCACGGACTAGCGTGAGGATCTACAATGAGCAGTTCTTC. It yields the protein CASSSRTSVRIYNEQFF.

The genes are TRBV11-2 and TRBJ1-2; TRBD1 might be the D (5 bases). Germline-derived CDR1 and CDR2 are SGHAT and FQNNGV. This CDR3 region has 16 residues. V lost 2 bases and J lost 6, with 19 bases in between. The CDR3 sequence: CASSLSSAGPVNGYTF. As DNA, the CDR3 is TGTGCCAGCAGCTTATCATCCGCAGGGCCGGTGAATGGCTACACCTTC.

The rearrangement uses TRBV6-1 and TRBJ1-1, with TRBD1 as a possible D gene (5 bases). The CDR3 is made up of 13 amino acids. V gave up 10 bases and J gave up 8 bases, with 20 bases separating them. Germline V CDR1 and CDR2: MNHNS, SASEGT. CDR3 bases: TGTGCCACACGTATGAGGGGCTTCCCCGAAGCTTTCTTT. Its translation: CATRMRGFPEAFF.

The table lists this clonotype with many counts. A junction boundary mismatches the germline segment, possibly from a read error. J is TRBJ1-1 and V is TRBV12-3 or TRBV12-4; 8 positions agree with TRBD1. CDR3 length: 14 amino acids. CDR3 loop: CASSFRGRDTEALF. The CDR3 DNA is TGTGCCAGCAGTTTCAGGGGGCGAGACACTGAAGCTCTCTTT.

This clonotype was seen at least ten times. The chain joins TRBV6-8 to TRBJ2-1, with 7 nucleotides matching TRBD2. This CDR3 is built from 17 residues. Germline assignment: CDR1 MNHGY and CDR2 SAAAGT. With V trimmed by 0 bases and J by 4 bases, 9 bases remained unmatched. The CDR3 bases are TGTGCCAGCAGTTACTCTTCGCCTAGCGGCCTATACAATGAGCAGTTCTTC. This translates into CASSYSSPSGLYNEQFF.

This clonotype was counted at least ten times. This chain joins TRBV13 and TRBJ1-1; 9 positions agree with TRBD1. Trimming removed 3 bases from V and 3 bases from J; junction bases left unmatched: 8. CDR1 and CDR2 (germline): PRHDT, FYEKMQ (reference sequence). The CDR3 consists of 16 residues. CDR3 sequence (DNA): TGTGCCAGCAGCTTCGCTCCCGGGACAGGGTACACTGAAGCTTTCTTT. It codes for CASSFAPGTGYTEAFF.